Below, one T cell receptor (beta chain) is given with its context. Its antigen remains unknown. This specimen comes from a study of cytomegalovirus exposure and HLA in healthy donors. Overall study context: One earlier analysis, a look at some 180 million T cells, found roughly 120 million unique TCR beta sequences. Study observations and caveats: Follow-up analysis found HLA locus-dependent TCR association rates, highest for DRB1 and lowest for HLA-C. There were three CMV-associated chains whose specificity for CMV antigens was confirmed in vitro.

Germline V lookup: CDR1 SGHTA, CDR2 FQGNSA. This CDR3 spans 18 amino acids. V shed 1 base and J 5 bases; nucleotides not matched to a gene: 11. The PCR made use of 60 Vbeta and 13 Jbeta primers. Clones were sequenced by immunoSEQ multiplex PCR, and TCRdb holds only the in-frame ones, with some missing. The sample includes 100,000 to 150,000 clones, around 80% of them seen just once. The sequence was obtained from a man aged 30-40 years in good health and CMV-seropositive. The V and J genes are TRBV7-2 and TRBJ2-5; 12 bases line up with TRBD2. Sample: PBMCs. In nucleotides, the CDR3 is TGTGCCAGCAGCTTAGGAGGGGCTAGCGGGAGGGCCTTGGAGACCCAGTACTTC. Amino acids: CASSLGGASGRALETQYF. Complete variable domain (other parts from reference TRBV7-2 and TRBJ2-5): GAGVSQSPSNKVTEKGKDVELRCDPISGHTALYWYRQSLGQGLEFLIYFQGNSAPDKSGLPSDRFSAERTGGSVSTLTIQRTQQEDSAVYLCASSLGGASGRALETQYFGPGTRLLVL.